Here is one T cell receptor beta chain with its context. This clone has a single count. Its antigen has not been determined. The record has no base qualities; no much larger clone is one base away. The CDR3 covers 16 residues, taking in both the cysteine and the phenylalanine. This entry keeps only the CDR3 DNA: 48 bases, framed from base 1. Via the germline V gene (reference sequence), CDR1 is LNHDA and CDR2 SQIVND. Trimming takes 3 bases from V and 1 base from J, and the germline ends sit 12 bases apart. The library was made by the immunoSEQ multiplex PCR assay. TCRdb stores this immuneACCESS table with in-frame sequences only. Part of the clones is absent; in the studies checked, under half of the shortfall reflects unresolved V genes, and no reason is known for the rest. The sample table records about 120,000 clones; over 85% of these occur just once. Approximately 6.3% of the sample lies in the top ten.

The record originates from a study of T cell changes during pregnancy in multiple sclerosis (dated 2019 in TCRdb). For the study in its entirety: The study examined how the T cell repertoire changed over the course of pregnancy in women with multiple sclerosis.

The source material was peripheral blood, sampled before pregnancy. The receptor comes from a female donor with multiple sclerosis, enrolled in a pregnancy study. The chain links TRBV19 with TRBJ2-2, with a tentative D gene TRBD2 over 5 matching bases. The encoded CDR3 is CASSIAGGLNTGELFF. The nucleotide sequence is TGTGCCAGTAGTATTGCGGGCGGGCTGAACACCGGGGAGCTGTTTTTT.